This T cell receptor (beta chain) was obtained from a study of T cell responses to AZD1222 COVID-19 vaccine. Generated by immunoSEQ multiplex PCR, the TCRdb table keeps only in-frame clones and is missing some. The data contain about 140,000 clones, almost 95% of them singletons. CDR1 MNHEY and CDR2 SMNVEV come from the germline V gene (reference sequence). V shed 8 bases and J shed 4 bases, with 13 bases lying between them. There are 13 residues in the CDR3. Broader study findings: CD4 TCRs linked to vaccination spanned spike, dominating at 160-218 and 743-854.

As to this clone: The antigen is undetermined.

This clonotype originated in an adult in good health. The specimen comprised peripheral blood, sampled on day 0 of AZD1222 vaccination. V is TRBV27 and J is TRBJ2-3; D is unclear. In DNA, the CDR3 is TGTGCCAGCCGATCACCTCCGGCAGATACGCAGTATTTT. Translation gives CASRSPPADTQYF.